This T cell receptor beta chain comes out of a study of cytomegalovirus exposure and HLA in healthy donors. Concerning this clone: Its antigen is not identified.

Study outcomes and limitations: Cytomegalovirus association was listed for approximately 150 TCR beta chains.

This CDR3 has 14 residues. The V gene's germline CDR1 is SGDLS and CDR2 YYNGEE. Trimming at V came to 4 bases and at J to 5 bases, leaving 3 bases not matched to a gene. PCR amplification relied on 60 Vbeta primers (plus 13 Jbeta primers). Sequencing used immunoSEQ multiplex PCR; TCRdb keeps in-frame clones, though not all of them. This sample's table has roughly 30,000 clones. Sequenced input: PBMCs. V is TRBV9 and J is TRBJ1-6; 7 nucleotides line up with TRBD1. This receptor was obtained from a female donor in good health and CMV-seronegative. CDR3 sequence (DNA): TGTGCCAGCAGCCCAGGGGGTAATAATTCACCCCTCCACTTT. Translation: CASSPGGNNSPLHF.